This T cell receptor (beta chain) is drawn from a study of cytomegalovirus exposure and HLA in healthy donors. Researchers ran the PCR with 60 Vbeta and 13 Jbeta primers. The assay was immunoSEQ multiplex PCR, and TCRdb's table has in-frame clones only and misses some. The sample comprises 95,000 to 100,000 clones, 65% to 85% of which are singletons, and about 9.4% rests with the top ten. Unmatched junction bases numbered 4, after V lost 8 bases and J lost 5 bases. Germline-derived CDR1 and CDR2 are MNHNS and SASEGT. CDR3 length equals 13 residues. Comments on this clone: The antigen remains unidentified.

Broader study findings: Under in vitro conditions, a few CMV-associated chains were confirmed as specific for CMV antigens. Within the data, a cluster of highly shared sequence variants was likely a sequencing artifact.

The TCR comes from a man between 50 and 59 years old in good health and CMV-seronegative. The chain is built from TRBV6-1 and TRBJ1-2; TRBD1 aligns across 11 bases. The sequencing sample was made of PBMCs. The CDR3 sequence: CASLRDRGYGYTF. Written as DNA, the CDR3 is TGTGCCAGCCTAAGGGACAGGGGGTATGGCTACACCTTC.